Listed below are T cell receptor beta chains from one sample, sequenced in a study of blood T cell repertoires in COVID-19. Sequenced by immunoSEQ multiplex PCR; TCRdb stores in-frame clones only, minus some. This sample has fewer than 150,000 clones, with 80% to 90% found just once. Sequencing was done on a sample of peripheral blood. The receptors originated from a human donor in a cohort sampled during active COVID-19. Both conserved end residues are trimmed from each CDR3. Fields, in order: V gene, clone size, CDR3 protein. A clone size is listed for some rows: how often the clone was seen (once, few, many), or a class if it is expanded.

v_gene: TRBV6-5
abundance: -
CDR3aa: ASSSASGAPQTQY

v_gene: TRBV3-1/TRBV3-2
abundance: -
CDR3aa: ASSPKTSGGTDTQY

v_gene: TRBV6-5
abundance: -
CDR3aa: ASRPGGLFYEQY

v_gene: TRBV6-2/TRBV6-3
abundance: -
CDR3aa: ASSYPGLPPNEQF

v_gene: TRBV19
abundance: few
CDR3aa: ASSTSGEAPNSPLH

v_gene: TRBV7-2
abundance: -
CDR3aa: ASSSSSGWYEQY

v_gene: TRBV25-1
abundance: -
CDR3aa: ASSETTLAPEQY

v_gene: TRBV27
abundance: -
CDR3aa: ASSRDEETYTEAF

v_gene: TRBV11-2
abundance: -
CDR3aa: ASSLAGGGRNEQF

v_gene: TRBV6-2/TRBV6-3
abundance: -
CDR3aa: ASSGQTGQGNYGYT